The subject of this entry is one TCR beta chain. Its antigen is as yet unknown. The data were obtained in a study of T cells expressing NK-cell markers. Study findings and constraints: Dominant NKG2C+ clonotypes were found to form roughly 1.0-7.0% of CD8+ T cells in a handful of donors. HCMV specificity of the expanded NKG2C+ T cell clones stayed unclear.

TCRdb reprocessed the 5' RACE reads and keeps a single row for each CDR3 protein, giving no DNA. This table lists about half a million distinct CDR3 sequences. Sequenced material: blood T cells: a sorted CD56 or NKG2C T cell subset, CD4+ or CD8+ T cells, or bulk PBMC T cells (not recorded which). The clonotype was recovered from a woman aged 45-60 years in good health.

This CDR3 reads CAGQGRIATNEKLFF. The chain has TRBV20-1 and TRBJ1-4; TCRdb's D call, TRBD1, is unchecked because there is no DNA. The CDR3 totals 15 residues. Germline-derived CDR1 and CDR2 are DFQATT and SNEGSKA (reference sequence).